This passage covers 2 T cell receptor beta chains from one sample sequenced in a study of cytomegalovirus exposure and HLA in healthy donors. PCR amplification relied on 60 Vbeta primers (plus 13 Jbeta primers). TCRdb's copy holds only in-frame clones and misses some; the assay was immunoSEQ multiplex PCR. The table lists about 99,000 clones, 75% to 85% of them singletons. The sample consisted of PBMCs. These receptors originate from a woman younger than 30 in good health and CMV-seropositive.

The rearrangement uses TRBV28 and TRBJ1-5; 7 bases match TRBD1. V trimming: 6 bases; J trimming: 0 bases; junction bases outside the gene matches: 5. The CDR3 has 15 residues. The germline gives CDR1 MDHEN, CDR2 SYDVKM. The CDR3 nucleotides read TGTGCCAGCAGAACAGGGGCGAATAGCAATCAGCCCCAGCATTTT. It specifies CASRTGANSNQPQHF.

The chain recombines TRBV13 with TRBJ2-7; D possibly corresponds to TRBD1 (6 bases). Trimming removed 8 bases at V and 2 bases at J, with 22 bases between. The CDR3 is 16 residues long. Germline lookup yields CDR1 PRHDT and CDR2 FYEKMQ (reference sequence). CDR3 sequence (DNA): TGTGCCAGCCGATTACTTACACAGGGTTACCCCTACGAGCAGTACTTC. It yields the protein CASRLLTQGYPYEQYF.